This T cell receptor beta chain was retrieved from a study of CXCR3-negative and CXCR3-positive naive CD8 T cells. The libraries of TRB cDNA were prepared using 5' RACE with UMI labels. Using the 5' RACE reads, TCRdb records one entry per CDR3 protein without DNA. The clone table shows 50,000 to 65,000 distinct CDR3 sequences, with the ten largest holding 3.5% to 5.5%. The TCR was taken from a human donor in good health. Some clones in this sample may be carry-over from other donors' samples. Material for sequencing was naive CXCR3- CD8+ T cells from blood. This sample's subset: CD45RO-CCR7+CD27+CD95- naive CD8+ T cells lacking CXCR3 (TNR3-).

This CDR3 reads CASSFGRQSTGEQFF. J is TRBJ2-1 and V is TRBV4-2; the TCRdb call, TRBD1, lacks DNA for checking. This CDR3 is built from 15 residues. Germline V gives CDR1 LGHNA, CDR2 YNFKEQ.